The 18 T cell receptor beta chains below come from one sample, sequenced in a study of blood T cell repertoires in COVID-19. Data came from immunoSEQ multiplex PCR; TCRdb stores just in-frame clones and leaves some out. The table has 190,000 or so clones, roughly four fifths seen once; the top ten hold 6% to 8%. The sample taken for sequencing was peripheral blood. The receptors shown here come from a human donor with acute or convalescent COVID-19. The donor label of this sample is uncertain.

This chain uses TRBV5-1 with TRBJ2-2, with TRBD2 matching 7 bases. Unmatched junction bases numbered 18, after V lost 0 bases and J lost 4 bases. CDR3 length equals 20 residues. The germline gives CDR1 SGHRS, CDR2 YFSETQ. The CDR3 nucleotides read TGCGCCAGCAGCTTGGAGGCTAGCGGACTGCGGGCTGGGGCCACCGGGGAGCTGTTTTTT. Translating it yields CASSLEASGLRAGATGELFF.

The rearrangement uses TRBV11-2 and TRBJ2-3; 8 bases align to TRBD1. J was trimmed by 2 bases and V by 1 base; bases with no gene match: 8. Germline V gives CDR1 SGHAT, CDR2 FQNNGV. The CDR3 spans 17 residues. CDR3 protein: CASSLVSRQGYTDTQYF. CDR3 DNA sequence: TGTGCCAGCAGCTTAGTATCGCGACAGGGGTACACAGATACGCAGTATTTT.

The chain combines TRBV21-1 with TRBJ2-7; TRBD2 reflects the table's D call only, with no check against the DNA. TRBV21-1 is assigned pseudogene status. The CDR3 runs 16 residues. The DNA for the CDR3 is TGTGCCCTCCTTCCGGGGTTAGTCCCGAGCTCCTACGAGCAGTACTTC. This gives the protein CALLPGLVPSSYEQYF.

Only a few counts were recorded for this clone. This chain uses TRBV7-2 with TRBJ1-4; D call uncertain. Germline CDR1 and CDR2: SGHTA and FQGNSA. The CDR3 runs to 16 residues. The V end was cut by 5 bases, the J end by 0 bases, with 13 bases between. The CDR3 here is CASSPGIPATNEKLFF. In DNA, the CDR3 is TGTGCCAGCAGCCCAGGCATCCCTGCAACTAATGAAAAACTGTTTTTT.

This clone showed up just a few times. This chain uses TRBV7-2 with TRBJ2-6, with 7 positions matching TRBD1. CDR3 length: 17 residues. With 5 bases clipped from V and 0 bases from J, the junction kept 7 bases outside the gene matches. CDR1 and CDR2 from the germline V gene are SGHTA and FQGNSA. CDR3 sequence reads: CASSRTGVNSGANVLTF. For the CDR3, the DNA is TGTGCCAGCAGCCGGACAGGCGTAAACTCTGGGGCCAACGTCCTGACTTTC.

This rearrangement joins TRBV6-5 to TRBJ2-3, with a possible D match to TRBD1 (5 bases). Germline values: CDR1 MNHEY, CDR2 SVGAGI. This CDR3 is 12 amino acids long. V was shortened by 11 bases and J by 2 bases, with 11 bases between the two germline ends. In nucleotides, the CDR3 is TGTGCCGCTAGGGGAACCACAGATACGCAGTATTTT. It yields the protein CAARGTTDTQYF.

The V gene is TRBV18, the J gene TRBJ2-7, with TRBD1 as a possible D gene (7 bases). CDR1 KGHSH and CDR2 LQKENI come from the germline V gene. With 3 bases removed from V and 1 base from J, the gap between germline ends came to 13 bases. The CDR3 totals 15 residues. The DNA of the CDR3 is TGTGCCAGCTCACCGGTGGCAGGGGGGTCCTACGAGCAGTACTTC. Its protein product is CASSPVAGGSYEQYF.

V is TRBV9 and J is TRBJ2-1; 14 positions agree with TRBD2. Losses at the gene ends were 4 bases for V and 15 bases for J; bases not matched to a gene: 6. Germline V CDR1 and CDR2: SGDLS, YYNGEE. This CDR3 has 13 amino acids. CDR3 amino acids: CASSPGTSGSPFF. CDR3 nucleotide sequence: TGTGCCAGCAGCCCTGGGACTAGCGGGAGTCCGTTCTTC.

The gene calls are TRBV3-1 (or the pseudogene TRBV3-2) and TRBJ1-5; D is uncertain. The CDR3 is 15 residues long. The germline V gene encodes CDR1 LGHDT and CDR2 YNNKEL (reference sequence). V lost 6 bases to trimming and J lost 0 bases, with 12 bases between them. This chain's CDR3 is CASRAGVNSNQPQHF. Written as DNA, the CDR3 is TGTGCCAGCAGGGCCGGGGTGAATAGCAATCAGCCCCAGCATTTT.

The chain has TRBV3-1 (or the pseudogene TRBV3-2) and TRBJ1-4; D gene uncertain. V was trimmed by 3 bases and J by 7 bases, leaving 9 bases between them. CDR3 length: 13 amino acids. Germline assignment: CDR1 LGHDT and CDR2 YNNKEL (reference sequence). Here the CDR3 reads CASSHHSSEKLFF. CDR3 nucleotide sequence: TGTGCCAGCAGCCACCACAGCTCTGAAAAACTGTTTTTT.

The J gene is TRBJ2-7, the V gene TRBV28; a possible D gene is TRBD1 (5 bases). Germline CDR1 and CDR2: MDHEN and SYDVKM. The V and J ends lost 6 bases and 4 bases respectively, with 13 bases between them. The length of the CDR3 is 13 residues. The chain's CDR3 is CASRFPQGYEQYF. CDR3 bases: TGTGCCAGCAGGTTCCCCCAGGGTTACGAGCAGTACTTC.

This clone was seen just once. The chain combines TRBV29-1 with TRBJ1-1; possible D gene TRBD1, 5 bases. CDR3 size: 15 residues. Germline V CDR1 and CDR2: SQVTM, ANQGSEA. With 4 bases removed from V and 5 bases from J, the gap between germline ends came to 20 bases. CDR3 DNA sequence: TGCAGCGTTGGAATGGGGCAGGGTCTTAGGACTGAAGCTTTCTTT. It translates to CSVGMGQGLRTEAFF.

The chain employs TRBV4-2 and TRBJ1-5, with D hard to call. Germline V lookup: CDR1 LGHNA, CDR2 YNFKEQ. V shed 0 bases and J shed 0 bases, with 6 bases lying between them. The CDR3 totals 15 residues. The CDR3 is CASSQEGDSNQPQHF. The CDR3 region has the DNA TGTGCCAGCAGCCAAGAGGGCGATAGCAATCAGCCCCAGCATTTT.

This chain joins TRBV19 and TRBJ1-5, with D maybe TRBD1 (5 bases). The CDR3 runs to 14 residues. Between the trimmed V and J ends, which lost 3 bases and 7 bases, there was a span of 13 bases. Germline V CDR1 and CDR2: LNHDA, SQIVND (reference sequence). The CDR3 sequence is CASSMGGVWQPQHF. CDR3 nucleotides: TGTGCCAGTAGTATGGGGGGGGTTTGGCAGCCCCAGCATTTT. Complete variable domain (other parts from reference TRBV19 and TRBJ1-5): DGGITQSPKYLFRKEGQNVTLSCEQNLNHDAMYWYRQDPGQGLRLIYYSQIVNDFQKGDIAEGYSVSREKKESFPLTVTSAQKNPTAFYLCASSMGGVWQPQHFGDGTRLSIL.

The CDR3 DNA is TGTGCCAGCAGCCCAGGGACAGGGGGAGAGACCCAGTACTTC. This encodes CASSPGTGGETQYF. This chain connects TRBV5-5 to TRBJ2-5, with TRBD1 matching over 11 bases. Germline V gene data show CDR1 as SGHKS and CDR2 as YYEKEE (reference sequence). The CDR3 has 14 residues. J was trimmed by 4 bases and V by 4 bases; bases with no gene match: 3.

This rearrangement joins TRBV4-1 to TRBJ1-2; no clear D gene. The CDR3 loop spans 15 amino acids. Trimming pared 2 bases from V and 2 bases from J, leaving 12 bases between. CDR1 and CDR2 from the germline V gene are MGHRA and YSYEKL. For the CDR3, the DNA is TGCGCCAGCAGCCAACAAACTGGAGAGAACTATGGCTACACCTTC. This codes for CASSQQTGENYGYTF.

This CDR3 is CASSLGANQPQHF. DNA for the CDR3: TGCGCCAGCAGCTTGGGGGCGAATCAGCCCCAGCATTTT. The chain employs TRBV5-1 and TRBJ1-5; no reliable D call. The ends were cut back, 0 bases at V and 4 bases at J, with 5 bases in the middle. The CDR3 totals 13 residues. Germline CDR1 is SGHRS and CDR2 is YFSETQ.

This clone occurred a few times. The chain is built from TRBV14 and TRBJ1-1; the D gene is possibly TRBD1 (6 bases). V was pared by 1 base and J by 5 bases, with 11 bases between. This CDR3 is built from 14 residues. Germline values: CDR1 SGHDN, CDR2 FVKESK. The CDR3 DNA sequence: TGTGCCAGCAGCCAAGTCGGGGGGCGGACTGAAGCTTTCTTT. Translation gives CASSQVGGRTEAFF.